The following is a T cell receptor (beta chain) sequence with its context. What it recognizes is unknown. The record originates from a study of a mutant IDH1 vaccine in newly diagnosed glioma. Study at large: Vaccines were first given 4-6 weeks after radiotherapy alone, or with temozolomide cycles. Pretreatment consisted of radiotherapy, temozolomide, or both, with most receiving both. General observations from the study: The authors found pseudoprogression apparently unrelated to changes in top peripheral T cell clonotypes.

TCRdb keeps only in-frame clones here, not all; method: immunoSEQ multiplex PCR. The sample yields fewer than 100,000 clones, more than 85% seen once. The time point denotes: week 5, during vaccination. Vaccinated patients received 300 ug of mutant IDH1 20-mer peptide per dose, with topical imiquimod. Donors had new WHO grade 3 or 4 IDH1-mutant, ATRX-lost astrocytomas. V dropped 4 bases and J dropped 2 bases, with 15 bases sitting between them. The CDR3 totals 16 residues. Per the germline V gene, CDR1 is LNHDA and CDR2 is SQIVND (reference sequence). The V call is TRBV19, the J call TRBJ1-5, with D possibly matching TRBD1 (6 bases). The sequences come from PBMCs, collected from a glioma patient whose treatment included an IDH1 peptide vaccine. This receptor was obtained from a woman aged 50 to 60 with glioma. For the CDR3, the DNA is TGTGCCAGTAGTAGTACGGGGGGCAGGGGCAATCAGCCCCAGCATTTT. The encoded protein is CASSSTGGRGNQPQHF.